These 19 T cell receptor beta chains were all obtained from the same sample, sequenced in a study of shared clonotypes between healthy human individuals. Method: immunoSEQ multiplex PCR; TCRdb's copy keeps in-frame clones and lacks some. This sample yields a few million clones, of which 93% are seen a single time; 0.3% to 0.4% belongs to the top ten. Sequenced: naive CD4+ T cells from PBMCs. As to subset: CD45RA+ positively selected. The receptors shown here come from a man aged 18 to 29 in good health. Some clones in this sample may be carry-over from other donors' samples.

The rearrangement joins TRBV7-2 to TRBJ2-7; TRBD2 agrees at 7 bases. CDR3 length: 15 residues. Per the germline V gene, CDR1 is SGHTA and CDR2 is FQGNSA. V was pared by 8 bases and J by 5 bases, with 15 bases of the junction left unmatched. The CDR3 nucleotides read TGTGCCAGCGGGGGACGGAGCGGGGTCATCCACGAGCAGTACTTC. It yields the protein CASGGRSGVIHEQYF.

The chain is built from TRBV5-8 and TRBJ2-2; 14 bases fit TRBD2. From germline, CDR1 is SGHTS and CDR2 YDEGEE. The CDR3 totals 15 residues. V gave up 4 bases and J gave up 6 bases; unmatched junction bases: 2. The CDR3 DNA follows: TGTGCCAGCAGCCTGGGACTAGCGGGGGCCGGGGAGCTGTTTTTT. This encodes CASSLGLAGAGELFF.

The chain couples TRBV28 to TRBJ2-6, with 7 bases identical to TRBD1. The CDR3 is 17 amino acids. Per germline, CDR1 MDHEN and CDR2 SYDVKM. The V and J ends lost 6 bases and 3 bases, in that order; junction bases with no gene match: 11. The CDR3 nucleotides are TGTGCCAGCAGACGTGGGGGACAGCTTCTTGGGGCCAACGTCCTGACTTTC. It translates to CASRRGGQLLGANVLTF.

This clone was found once. In the same sample, other DNA sequences code for this CDR3. This chain links TRBV28 with TRBJ1-5; possibly TRBD1 for D (5 bases). This CDR3 region has 16 residues. Germline V gene data show CDR1 as MDHEN and CDR2 as SYDVKM. Trimming cost V 3 bases and J 0 bases, with 12 bases left between them. This CDR3 reads CASSLRQGRSNQPQHF. CDR3 coding DNA: TGTGCCAGCAGTTTGAGGCAGGGACGTAGCAATCAGCCCCAGCATTTT.

CDR3 DNA sequence: TGTGCCAGCAGCTCCCCGGGGATGCTCGACGGCTACACCTTC. Its protein product is CASSSPGMLDGYTF. The chain joins TRBV9 to TRBJ1-2; no firm D call. Germline V CDR1 and CDR2: SGDLS, YYNGEE. Trimming cost V 4 bases and J 8 bases, with 18 bases left between them. The CDR3 length is 14 residues.

The J gene is TRBJ2-7, the V gene TRBV11-1; 14 bases match TRBD2. The junction had 8 bases not matched to a gene; V was cut back by 3 bases and J by 4 bases. This CDR3 is 17 amino acids long. Germline V CDR1 and CDR2: SGHAT, FQDESV (reference sequence). The CDR3 region is CASSFQGTSGSSYEQYF. Written as DNA, the CDR3 is TGTGCCAGCAGCTTCCAAGGGACTAGCGGGAGCAGTTACGAGCAGTACTTC.

This sequence joins TRBV18 and TRBJ2-5, with D maybe TRBD2 (7 bases). The ends were cut back, 2 bases at V and 4 bases at J, with 11 bases in the middle. CDR1 is KGHSH and CDR2 is LQKENI in the germline V gene. The CDR3 consists of 14 residues. CDR3 sequence reads: CASSPNGGRETQYF. In DNA, the CDR3 is TGTGCCAGCTCACCAAACGGGGGGCGAGAGACCCAGTACTTC.

The chain combines TRBV5-5 with TRBJ1-4; D is possibly TRBD1 (5 bases). The CDR3 contains 15 residues. Germline V CDR1 and CDR2: SGHKS, YYEKEE (reference sequence). The V gene lost 7 bases and the J gene lost 2 bases, with 15 bases spanning the gap. The CDR3 loop reads CASHHGGLTNEKLFF. As DNA, the CDR3 is TGTGCCAGCCACCACGGGGGATTGACTAATGAAAAACTGTTTTTT.

V is TRBV7-3 and J is TRBJ2-3; maybe TRBD2 (6 bases). Trimming cost V 2 bases and J 5 bases, with 14 bases left between them. CDR3 size: 15 residues. CDR1 and CDR2 (germline): SGHTA, FQGTGA. The CDR3 is CASSLGRSPEDTQYF. The CDR3 coding sequence is TGTGCCAGCAGCTTAGGGAGGAGTCCTGAAGATACGCAGTATTTT.

This clone was seen once. The gene calls are TRBV7-2 and TRBJ2-2; D is unclear. V lost 2 bases, J lost 8 bases, and 18 bases lay in between. The CDR3 runs to 16 residues. CDR1 and CDR2 (germline): SGHTA, FQGNSA. Here the CDR3 reads CASSLSVGSTPGELFF. The CDR3 bases are TGTGCCAGCAGCTTATCGGTTGGATCTACACCGGGGGAGCTGTTTTTT.

This rearrangement joins TRBV9 to TRBJ2-5; a possible D gene is TRBD2 (6 bases). V dropped 4 bases and J dropped 3 bases, with 10 bases sitting between them. Germline V gene lookup returns CDR1 SGDLS and CDR2 YYNGEE. The CDR3 has 13 residues. CDR3 amino acids: CASSRGDKETQYF. Here the CDR3 DNA reads TGTGCCAGCAGCCGCGGGGATAAAGAGACCCAGTACTTC. The full variable domain, completed using reference TRBV9 and TRBJ2-5, is DSGVTQTPKHLITATGQRVTLRCSPRSGDLSVYWYQQSLDQGLQFLIQYYNGEERAKGNILERFSAQQFPDLHSELNLSSLELGDSALYFCASSRGDKETQYFGPGTRLLVL.

This chain joins TRBV5-1 and TRBJ2-1; no clear D gene. With 1 base removed from V and 5 bases from J, the gap between germline ends came to 4 bases. CDR3 length equals 12 residues. Germline V CDR1 and CDR2: SGHRS, YFSETQ. The CDR3 DNA reads TGCGCCAGCAGCTTGAAGCACAATGAGCAGTTCTTC. Its translation is CASSLKHNEQFF.

The V call is TRBV4-1, the J call TRBJ1-5; D might be TRBD1 (6 bases). The length of the CDR3 is 16 residues. V shed 0 bases and J shed 8 bases, with 17 bases lying between them. Germline CDR1 and CDR2: MGHRA and YSYEKL. Written as DNA, the CDR3 is TGCGCCAGCAGCCAAGATGTAATAAGGGGGGGAAAGCCCCAGCATTTT. It codes for CASSQDVIRGGKPQHF.

The chain recombines TRBV29-1 with TRBJ2-2; a possible D gene is TRBD1 (6 bases). Germline CDR1 reads SQVTM; CDR2 reads ANQGSEA. The CDR3 spans 14 residues. The V gene lost 6 bases and the J gene lost 7 bases, with 18 bases spanning the gap. The CDR3 loop reads CSVSKQGAGGELFF. The CDR3 DNA follows: TGCAGCGTCTCTAAACAGGGAGCAGGCGGGGAGCTGTTTTTT.

The genes are TRBV27 and TRBJ1-5; D ambiguous. The CDR3 contains 13 residues. Trimming took 5 bases from V and 10 from J, leaving 15 bases between them. Germline V gene sequence: CDR1 MNHEY, CDR2 SMNVEV (reference sequence). CDR3 protein: CASSATVFPPQHF. In DNA, the CDR3 is TGTGCCAGCAGTGCGACGGTCTTTCCTCCCCAGCATTTT.

The chain combines TRBV4-1 with TRBJ2-5; TRBD1 agrees at 9 bases. This CDR3 has 16 residues. Germline CDR1 reads MGHRA; CDR2 reads YSYEKL. With 2 bases clipped from V and 2 bases from J, the junction kept 6 bases outside the gene matches. The CDR3 coding sequence is TGCGCCAGCAGCCAACTGACAGGGGGTGGGCAAGAGACCCAGTACTTC. Translation: CASSQLTGGGQETQYF.

Regarding this clone: The same CDR3 can be traced to other DNA sequences in this sample. The chain recombines TRBV9 with TRBJ2-5; perhaps D is TRBD1 or TRBD2 (5 bases each). Trimming cost V 3 bases and J 5 bases, with 14 bases left between them. CDR3 length: 14 residues. The germline gives CDR1 SGDLS, CDR2 YYNGEE. CDR3 amino acids: CASSASGTGETQYF. Written as DNA, the CDR3 is TGTGCCAGCAGCGCCTCGGGGACGGGGGAGACCCAGTACTTC.

This clone was seen only once. This chain links TRBV7-2 with TRBJ2-7; D gene uncertain. The V end was cut by 3 bases, the J end by 0 bases, with 9 bases between. Germline V gives CDR1 SGHTA, CDR2 FQGNSA. The CDR3 contains 14 residues. The CDR3 region has the DNA TGTGCCAGCAGCTTTAGCCCCAGCTCCTACGAGCAGTACTTC. It codes for CASSFSPSSYEQYF.

The rearrangement uses TRBV6-5 and TRBJ1-1, with a possible D match to TRBD1 (5 bases). Deletions cut 10 bases from V and 7 bases from J, with 19 bases between. This CDR3 has 13 residues. CDR1 is MNHEY, CDR2 SVGAGI, per germline. The CDR3 spells CAIGGTRGGEAFF. In nucleotides, the CDR3 is TGTGCCATTGGCGGGACCCGGGGCGGTGAAGCTTTCTTT.